The sequence of this T cell receptor (beta chain) was determined in a study of breast tumors, draining lymph nodes, adjacent tissues. Whole-study results and caveats: Data only fit, rather than demonstrated, lymph node origin of most tumor T cells.

TCRdb called the multiplex PCR reads again in MiXCR, with one record for every CDR3 protein. The table has approximately 230,000 distinct CDR3 sequences, approximately 36% seen once. This clonotype is a singleton in its sample. The antigen is not known. This could be a read error, since a much larger clone is one nucleotide away. The germline V and J ends were trimmed by 5 bases and 8 bases, with 13 bases remaining between them. The CDR3 is 13 residues long. In germline, CDR1 is MNHNY, CDR2 SVGAGI (reference sequence). The lymph nodes were axillary draining lymph nodes from breast cancer patients. The clonotype was recovered from a female donor with breast cancer. Some clones in this sample may be carry-over from other donors' samples. Specimen: axillary lymph node tissue. The chain has TRBV6-6 and TRBJ1-3; D uncertain. CDR3 bases: TGTGCCAGCAGTCGCGGGGAGAGCGACACCATATATTTT. This gives the protein CASSRGESDTIYF.